Below, 31 T cell receptor beta chains from the same sample are listed, as sequenced in a study of response to subunit inactivated influenza vaccine. Each CDR3 protein gets one entry after TCRdb re-called the RT-PCR reads with MiXCR. Here the sample spans a few hundred thousand distinct CDR3 sequences, approximately 7.7% being singletons. This specimen was PBMCs from blood, taken 23 to 25 months after vaccination. The receptors originated from a man between 50 and 69 years old who received an inactivated influenza vaccine.

This clonotype has more than one count but fewer than ten. The V call is TRBV7-2, the J call TRBJ2-1; TRBD1 is a possible D gene (5 bases). The CDR3 length is 13 residues. V gave up 7 bases and J gave up 8 bases, with 15 bases separating them. The V gene's germline CDR1 is SGHTA and CDR2 FQGNSA. Written as DNA, the CDR3 is TGTGCCAGCACCCGCAGGGTTAAGGATGAGCAGTTCTTC. This codes for CASTRRVKDEQFF.

This clonotype has just a few counts. This chain uses TRBV11-2 with TRBJ1-2, with D unclear. Between the trimmed V and J ends, which lost 0 bases and 3 bases, there was a span of 11 bases. The CDR3 has 15 amino acids. Germline V gene data show CDR1 as SGHAT and CDR2 as FQNNGV. The CDR3 loop reads CASSLDQADHYGYTF. The DNA for the CDR3 is TGTGCCAGCAGCTTAGATCAAGCAGACCACTATGGCTACACCTTC.

The chain employs TRBV20-1 and TRBJ2-5; D is tentatively TRBD1 or TRBD2 (5 bases each). The CDR3 spans 12 residues. Looked up from germline, CDR1 is DFQATT and CDR2 is SNEGSKA (reference sequence). The V and J ends lost 5 bases and 5 bases respectively, with 12 bases between them. The CDR3 nucleotides read TGCAGTGCTGCCTTAGGGGAGGAGACCCAGTACTTC. Translated: CSAALGEETQYF.

This sequence joins TRBV5-5 and TRBJ2-7; D is unresolved. V was trimmed by 1 base and J by 5 bases, leaving 19 bases between them. The CDR3 is made up of 16 amino acids. In germline, CDR1 is SGHKS, CDR2 YYEKEE (reference sequence). The CDR3 protein is CASSLRAHIGPHEQYF. CDR3 sequence (DNA): TGTGCCAGCAGCTTGAGGGCCCACATAGGGCCCCACGAGCAGTACTTC.

The genes are TRBV7-2 and TRBJ2-5, with TRBD2 matching 10 bases. With V trimmed by 6 bases and J by 5 bases, 6 bases remained unmatched. The CDR3 is 14 amino acids. The germline V gene encodes CDR1 SGHTA and CDR2 FQGNSA. The CDR3 is CASRLGLATETQYF. For the CDR3, the DNA is TGTGCCAGCAGGCTGGGACTAGCGACGGAGACCCAGTACTTC.

The table lists this clonotype with many counts. The chain is built from TRBV4-1 and TRBJ1-6; D gene uncertain. In germline, CDR1 is MGHRA, CDR2 YSYEKL. Trimming stripped 3 bases from V and 6 bases from J, with 3 bases between. The CDR3 extends over 12 amino acids. The CDR3 DNA reads TGCGCCAGCAGCCATATTAATTCACCCCTCCACTTT. Translating it yields CASSHINSPLHF.

There are a few counts of this clonotype. V is TRBV5-4 and J is TRBJ1-3; tentative D call: TRBD1 (6 bases). The CDR3 extends over 16 amino acids. V was trimmed by 1 base and J by 2 bases, leaving 13 bases between them. The V gene's germline CDR1 is SGHNT and CDR2 YYREEE (reference sequence). The CDR3 DNA follows: TGTGCCAGCAGCTTGATGACAGGTGGAACTGGAAACACCATATATTTT. Residues: CASSLMTGGTGNTIYF. Combining the CDR3 with reference TRBV5-4 and TRBJ1-3 gives the whole variable domain ETGVTQSPTHLIKTRGQQVTLRCSSQSGHNTVSWYQQALGQGPQFIFQYYREEENGRGNFPPRFSGLQFPNYSSELNVNALELDDSALYLCASSLMTGGTGNTIYFGEGSWLTVV.

This clonotype came up many times. The chain recombines TRBV9 with TRBJ1-5; no clear D. CDR1 is SGDLS and CDR2 is YYNGEE in the germline V gene. V was pared by 0 bases and J by 5 bases, with 9 bases between. The CDR3 extends over 14 amino acids. The CDR3 spells CASSVGGSDQPQHF. In nucleotides, the CDR3 is TGTGCCAGCAGCGTAGGAGGGTCGGATCAGCCCCAGCATTTT.

This sequence joins TRBV20-1 and TRBJ2-5; possibly TRBD1 for D (6 bases). Germline CDR1 DFQATT, CDR2 SNEGSKA (reference sequence). V lost 6 bases and J lost 3, with 17 bases in between. CDR3 length equals 14 residues. The CDR3 reads CSATNRVQKETQYF. Here the CDR3 DNA reads TGCAGTGCAACTAACAGGGTACAGAAAGAGACCCAGTACTTC.

The chain uses TRBV6-2 or TRBV6-3 and TRBJ2-4; 7 nucleotides match TRBD2. CDR3 length equals 20 residues. Germline values: CDR1 MNHEY, CDR2 SVGEGT. After removal of 2 bases from V and 3 bases from J, the junction contained 19 bases not matched to a gene. The CDR3 sequence is CASSYPIIPRERVVKNIQYF. The CDR3 region has the DNA TGTGCCAGCAGTTACCCGATTATTCCGCGGGAGAGGGTTGTCAAAAACATTCAGTACTTC.

This clonotype has just a few counts. The chain combines TRBV4-1 with TRBJ2-7; the match to TRBD1 covers 9 bases. The CDR3 length is 14 residues. V lost 3 bases, J lost 7 bases, and 7 bases stayed unmatched. Looked up from germline, CDR1 is MGHRA and CDR2 is YSYEKL. This CDR3 reads CASSHPGQGGEQYF. CDR3 coding DNA: TGCGCCAGCAGCCACCCGGGACAGGGTGGAGAGCAGTACTTC.

This clonotype has more than one count but fewer than ten. The chain links TRBV12-3 or TRBV12-4 to TRBJ1-6, with 9 bases lining up with TRBD1. The CDR3 loop spans 14 amino acids. V dropped 8 bases and J dropped 7; count of bases not matched to a gene: 6. CDR3 in DNA: TGTGCCAGCGCGGGACAGGGTTACAATTCACCCCTCCACTTT. Amino acids: CASAGQGYNSPLHF.

The V call is TRBV18, the J call TRBJ1-5, with 8 bases that match TRBD1. J lost 1 base, V lost 5 bases, and 7 bases had no gene match. The CDR3 is made up of 16 amino acids. Germline lookup yields CDR1 KGHSH and CDR2 LQKENI. The CDR3 spells CASSNFGQGSNQPQHF. In DNA, the CDR3 is TGTGCCAGCTCAAACTTTGGACAGGGAAGCAATCAGCCCCAGCATTTT.

This chain links TRBV7-2 with TRBJ2-7, with a weak D call TRBD2 (5 bases). The CDR3 runs 14 residues. V lost 1 base and J 7 bases, leaving 14 bases between the germline ends. Germline CDR1 is SGHTA and CDR2 is FQGNSA. CDR3 amino acids: CASSLGARSGEQYF. As DNA, the CDR3 is TGTGCCAGCAGCTTAGGGGCCAGGTCGGGGGAGCAGTACTTC.

At least ten counts were recorded for this clonotype. The chain carries TRBV7-2 and TRBJ2-1, with D unclear. Germline V gives CDR1 SGHTA, CDR2 FQGNSA. This CDR3 spans 12 amino acids. V lost 7 bases and J 0 bases, leaving 4 bases between the germline ends. The CDR3 DNA sequence: TGTGCCAGCACCCCCTCCTACAATGAGCAGTTCTTC. Its translation is CASTPSYNEQFF.

This clonotype was found a few times. The rearrangement uses TRBV11-2 and TRBJ2-1; no definite D call. CDR3 length equals 12 residues. In germline, CDR1 is SGHAT, CDR2 FQNNGV. V was cut by 2 bases and J by 8 bases, with 7 bases left in between. The CDR3 DNA reads as TGTGCCAGCAGCTTAACGAGCCATGAGCAGTTCTTC. Its translation is CASSLTSHEQFF.

The V call is TRBV7-2, the J call TRBJ2-7; 11 bases line up with TRBD2. The CDR3 extends over 15 amino acids. The ends lost 7 bases at V and 5 bases at J; junction bases unmatched: 10. The V gene's germline CDR1 is SGHTA and CDR2 FQGNSA. CDR3 loop: CASISPSGRLDEQYF. CDR3 DNA sequence: TGTGCCAGCATCAGCCCTAGCGGGAGGCTCGACGAGCAGTACTTC.

The chain couples TRBV7-2 to TRBJ2-7, with 7 bases identical to TRBD2. CDR3 length: 15 amino acids. V shed 2 bases and J 2 bases; nucleotides not matched to a gene: 6. Germline V gives CDR1 SGHTA, CDR2 FQGNSA. The CDR3 region has the DNA TGTGCCAGCAGCTTAACGGAAAGCGGGACCTACGAGCAGTACTTC. This encodes CASSLTESGTYEQYF.

V and J are TRBV5-1 and TRBJ2-2, with D perhaps matching TRBD2 (5 bases). The germline V gene has CDR1 SGHRS and CDR2 YFSETQ. This CDR3 is built from 15 residues. V shed 6 bases and J shed 5 bases, with 17 bases lying between them. CDR3 region: CASNQAGELTGELFF. The CDR3 DNA sequence: TGCGCCAGCAACCAAGCTGGGGAGTTAACCGGGGAGCTGTTTTTT.

The chain combines TRBV11-3 with TRBJ2-1; D remains ambiguous. CDR3 length equals 16 residues. CDR1 SGHNT and CDR2 YENEEA come from the germline V gene. The V and J ends lost 5 bases and 5 bases respectively, with 19 bases between them. The DNA of the CDR3 is TGTGCCAGCAGCCAAGAGGCTCTAGGTACTAACAATGAGCAGTTCTTC. Translating it yields CASSQEALGTNNEQFF.

This clonotype occurred a few times. The chain is built from TRBV6-5 and TRBJ2-6; D unresolved. CDR1 and CDR2 from the germline V gene are MNHEY and SVGAGI. The V gene lost 0 bases and the J gene lost 0 bases, with 12 bases spanning the gap. This CDR3 has 18 amino acids. The CDR3 DNA reads as TGTGCCAGCAGTTACTCGTGGCAGCAGAGCTCTGGGGCCAACGTCCTGACTTTC. Its translation is CASSYSWQQSSGANVLTF.

This clonotype came up a few times. This chain connects TRBV6-5 to TRBJ2-2; TRBD2 matches at 11 bases. The V and J ends lost 2 bases and 0 bases, in that order; junction bases with no gene match: 5. This CDR3 is 18 amino acids long. CDR1 is MNHEY and CDR2 is SVGAGI in the germline V gene. The CDR3 loop is CASSYPFSGGANTGELFF. In DNA form, the CDR3 reads TGTGCCAGCAGTTACCCGTTTAGCGGGGGGGCGAACACCGGGGAGCTGTTTTTT.

This clonotype was detected only a few times. The chain uses TRBV7-6 and TRBJ2-2, with TRBD1 matching over 10 bases. This CDR3 is built from 15 residues. Trimming cost V 5 bases and J 5 bases; bases outside gene matches: 5. The germline V gene encodes CDR1 SGHVS and CDR2 FNYEAQ. DNA of the CDR3: TGTGCCAGCAGCAATAGGGGACAGGGGACCGGGGAGCTGTTTTTT. It is translated as CASSNRGQGTGELFF.

V is TRBV3-1 and J is TRBJ2-5; 10 bases line up with TRBD1. The CDR3 extends over 13 amino acids. With 5 bases clipped from V and 5 bases from J, the junction kept 2 bases outside the gene matches. CDR1 and CDR2 (germline): LGHDT, YNNKEL (reference sequence). The CDR3 sequence: CASSKDRGETQYF. The CDR3 DNA reads TGTGCCAGCAGCAAGGACAGGGGGGAGACCCAGTACTTC.

In this sample, this clonotype turned up a few times. The chain combines TRBV2 with TRBJ1-1; D remains ambiguous. Germline CDR1 is SNHLY and CDR2 is FYNNEI. This CDR3 is 14 amino acids long. The ends were cut back, 7 bases at V and 4 bases at J, with 16 bases in the middle. The CDR3 DNA reads as TGTGCCAGCACCTCTTCGGGTTTAGGCACTGAAGCTTTCTTT. Protein product: CASTSSGLGTEAFF.

This clonotype was counted only a few times. This chain links TRBV5-1 with TRBJ2-7, with 7 bases matching TRBD1. The germline gives CDR1 SGHRS, CDR2 YFSETQ. The ends lost 3 bases at V and 5 bases at J; junction bases unmatched: 8. This CDR3 spans 14 amino acids. The CDR3 DNA reads as TGCGCCAGCAGCTCCGACAGGGTCACGGACGAGCAGTACTTC. This codes for CASSSDRVTDEQYF.

The rearrangement uses TRBV5-5 and TRBJ2-2; the D is unclear. The V end lost 1 base, the J end lost 4 bases, and 8 bases lay between the germline ends. Germline V gene data show CDR1 as SGHKS and CDR2 as YYEKEE (reference sequence). The CDR3 has 14 residues. The CDR3 DNA is TGTGCCAGCAGCTTGCTGGTCGGCACCGGGGAGCTGTTTTTT. This gives the protein CASSLLVGTGELFF.

This clonotype was counted a few times. The chain recombines TRBV2 with TRBJ1-4; 8 positions match TRBD1. The CDR3 runs to 14 residues. The V gene end was trimmed by 8 bases and the J gene end by 6 bases; junction bases not matched to a gene: 8. CDR1 and CDR2 (germline): SNHLY, FYNNEI. CDR3 nucleotide sequence: TGTGCCAGCGGACTGACAGGGGCTGATGAAAAACTGTTTTTT. Translation: CASGLTGADEKLFF.

The J gene is TRBJ1-2, the V gene TRBV6-4; D gene unclear. The CDR3 loop spans 19 amino acids. Germline CDR1 and CDR2: MRHNA and SNTAGT. Trimming took 5 bases from V and 0 from J, leaving 25 bases between them. The chain's CDR3 is CASSNRRKKGPLANYGYTF. Written as DNA, the CDR3 is TGTGCCAGCAGTAACCGAAGAAAGAAAGGGCCACTAGCTAACTATGGCTACACCTTC.

This clonotype was recorded many times. This chain joins TRBV20-1 and TRBJ2-2, with D possibly being TRBD1 (5 bases). The CDR3 sequence is 12 residues long. Germline V gene data show CDR1 as DFQATT and CDR2 as SNEGSKA (reference sequence). Trimming removed 5 bases at V and 7 bases at J, with 11 bases between. CDR3 amino acids: CSAPRTGGELFF. The CDR3 DNA reads as TGCAGTGCTCCTCGCACAGGCGGGGAGCTGTTTTTT.

This clonotype was detected a few times. The rearrangement uses TRBV12-3 or TRBV12-4 and TRBJ2-7; 9 nucleotides align to TRBD1. The CDR3 loop spans 15 amino acids. V was clipped by 6 bases and J by 5 bases; unmatched bases: 11. The CDR3 loop reads CASSDTGGIDNEQYF. The CDR3 bases are TGTGCCAGCAGCGATACAGGGGGCATTGATAACGAGCAGTACTTC.